This T cell receptor (beta chain) was sequenced in a study of cytomegalovirus exposure and HLA in healthy donors. Losses at the gene ends were 5 bases for V and 4 bases for J; bases not matched to a gene: 4. CDR3 length: 13 amino acids. Germline V CDR1 and CDR2: ENHRY, SYGVKD. Vbeta (60) and Jbeta (13) primers were used in the PCR. Generated by immunoSEQ multiplex PCR, the TCRdb table keeps only in-frame clones and is missing some. The table records fewer than 200,000 clones, roughly 85% of them present only once. J is TRBJ2-5 and V is TRBV10-3, with 7 positions matching TRBD1. Sequencing input: PBMCs. This TCR derives from a woman aged 40 to 50 in good health and CMV-seronegative. Here the CDR3 DNA reads TGTGCCATCAGTTCGACAGGGAGAGAGACCCAGTACTTC. Encoded protein: CAISSTGRETQYF.